The next 14 T cell receptor beta chains were all read from a single sample in a study of cytomegalovirus exposure and HLA in healthy donors. PCR used 60 Vbeta primers and 13 Jbeta primers. The method was immunoSEQ multiplex PCR; TCRdb's version includes in-frame clones alone and lacks a portion of them. The data contain about 160,000 clones, roughly four fifths of them singletons. Sequences were obtained from PBMCs. The receptors here all came from a woman aged 45-59 years in good health and CMV-seropositive.

The rearrangement joins TRBV5-1 to TRBJ1-1; 7 bases match TRBD1. The CDR3 has 13 amino acids. Germline loops: CDR1 SGHRS, CDR2 YFSETQ. Losses at the gene ends were 7 bases for V and 7 bases for J; bases not matched to a gene: 10. Written as DNA, the CDR3 is TGCGCCAGCCGATCGGGACAGCCAGATGAAGCTTTCTTT. Its translation is CASRSGQPDEAFF.

V gene TRBV7-8 combines with J gene TRBJ2-3; 7 bases map to TRBD2. V trimming: 3 bases; J trimming: 6 bases; junction bases outside the gene matches: 3. The germline V gene encodes CDR1 SGHVS and CDR2 FQNEAQ. The CDR3 consists of 13 residues. CDR3 amino acids: CASSFLGGDTQYF. CDR3 in DNA: TGTGCCAGCAGCTTTCTCGGGGGGGATACGCAGTATTTT.

The V call is TRBV18, the J call TRBJ1-4, with 7 bases fitting TRBD1. The CDR3 runs to 14 residues. After removal of 4 bases from V and 7 bases from J, the junction contained 6 bases not matched to a gene. Germline V CDR1 and CDR2: KGHSH, LQKENI. The CDR3 protein is CASSRGTDFEKLFF. The CDR3 DNA follows: TGTGCCAGCTCACGTGGGACAGATTTTGAAAAACTGTTTTTT.

This clone was counted between two and nine times. The chain's CDR3 is CASSDPGAVNQPQHF. The CDR3 DNA sequence: TGTGCCAGCAGCGACCCAGGGGCGGTCAATCAGCCCCAGCATTTT. The chain recombines TRBV6-6 with TRBJ1-5, with D possibly matching TRBD1 (6 bases). CDR3 size: 15 residues. Germline loops: CDR1 MNHNY, CDR2 SVGAGI (reference sequence). The germline V and J ends were trimmed by 6 bases and 3 bases, with 15 bases remaining between them.

V and J are TRBV5-1 and TRBJ2-3, with 16 positions matching TRBD2. The trim removed 4 bases at V and 1 base at J, leaving 3 bases unmatched. This CDR3 spans 17 amino acids. CDR1 is SGHRS, CDR2 YFSETQ, per germline. CDR3 DNA: TGCGCCAGCAGCACGGGACTAGCGGGGGGGGGCACAGATACGCAGTATTTT. The encoded protein is CASSTGLAGGGTDTQYF.

The chain carries TRBV13 and TRBJ2-7; TRBD1 matches at 10 bases. This CDR3 region has 14 residues. Germline V gene sequence: CDR1 PRHDT, CDR2 FYEKMQ (reference sequence). Unmatched junction bases numbered 5, after V lost 4 bases and J lost 5 bases. The CDR3, as DNA: TGTGCCAGCAGCTGGACAGGGGGTCTGGACGAGCAGTACTTC. Encoded protein: CASSWTGGLDEQYF. Supplemented by reference TRBV13 and TRBJ2-7, the full variable domain reads AAGVIQSPRHLIKEKRETATLKCYPIPRHDTVYWYQQGPGQDPQFLISFYEKMQSDKGSIPDRFSAQQFSDYHSELNMSSLELGDSALYFCASSWTGGLDEQYFGPGTRLTVT.

This chain connects TRBV6-5 to TRBJ1-2; D may be TRBD1 (5 bases). The V gene's germline CDR1 is MNHEY and CDR2 SVGAGI. With 7 bases removed from V and 0 bases from J, the gap between germline ends came to 12 bases. This CDR3 is 14 amino acids long. CDR3 loop: CASTSPGTNYGYTF. CDR3 nucleotide sequence: TGTGCCAGCACTTCGCCAGGGACTAACTATGGCTACACCTTC.

The chain couples TRBV5-6 to TRBJ1-5; D is undetermined. In germline, CDR1 is SGHDT, CDR2 YYEEEE. This CDR3 is 13 amino acids long. V shed 0 bases and J shed 9 bases, with 10 bases lying between them. CDR3 DNA: TGTGCCAGCAGCTTGGCCTTGTCGGGGCCCCAGCATTTT. It specifies CASSLALSGPQHF.

This clone was observed a few times. This chain joins TRBV10-1 and TRBJ1-1; 8 bases line up with TRBD1. The germline V gene has CDR1 WNHNN and CDR2 SYGVQD (reference sequence). Trimming took 10 bases from V and 5 from J; bases not matched to a gene: 12. CDR3 size: 14 residues. This chain's CDR3 is CAIPGGPRRTEAFF. In DNA, the CDR3 is TGCGCCATTCCAGGGGGCCCCAGAAGAACTGAAGCTTTCTTT.

This clone was seen only once. This chain connects TRBV2 to TRBJ1-4; D perhaps matches TRBD1 (5 bases). This CDR3 spans 14 amino acids. The V gene lost 5 bases and the J gene lost 4 bases, with 11 bases spanning the gap. The germline gives CDR1 SNHLY, CDR2 FYNNEI. CDR3 residues: CASSSQVLNEKLFF. CDR3 nucleotide sequence: TGTGCCAGCAGTTCACAGGTGCTTAATGAAAAACTGTTTTTT.

V gene TRBV7-9 combines with J gene TRBJ2-5; D call uncertain. Trimming took 4 bases from V and 0 from J, leaving 12 bases between them. This CDR3 has 15 amino acids. Germline CDR1 SEHNR, CDR2 FQNEAQ (reference sequence). The CDR3 region has the DNA TGTGCCAGCAGCTCTTTTTCTCGGGACCAAGAGACCCAGTACTTC. This translates into CASSSFSRDQETQYF.

The chain links TRBV2 to TRBJ1-6; TRBD1 aligns across 7 bases. Germline V gene sequence: CDR1 SNHLY, CDR2 FYNNEI. J gave up 13 bases and V 7 bases, and 4 bases lay outside the gene matches. This CDR3 has 11 residues. The CDR3 bases are TGTGCCAGCACGGGCAGGGGGCCCCTCCACTTT. This gives the protein CASTGRGPLHF.

The sample holds one count of this clone. The V gene is TRBV7-9, the J gene TRBJ1-6, with D maybe TRBD1 (6 bases). Germline loops: CDR1 SEHNR, CDR2 FQNEAQ (reference sequence). This CDR3 spans 14 amino acids. V dropped 7 bases and J dropped 13 bases, with 20 bases sitting between them. CDR3 in amino acids: CASTSMGGRQPLHF. In DNA form, the CDR3 reads TGTGCCAGCACCTCGATGGGGGGGCGGCAGCCCCTCCACTTT.

The rearrangement joins TRBV11-2 to TRBJ2-7; maybe TRBD1 (6 bases). The CDR3 contains 12 residues. V gave up 5 bases and J gave up 8 bases, with 13 bases separating them. Germline CDR1 reads SGHAT; CDR2 reads FQNNGV. The CDR3 loop is CASSASTGKQYF. CDR3 coding DNA: TGTGCCAGCAGCGCCTCAACAGGGAAGCAGTACTTC.